This TCR beta chain was documented in a study of T cells in tumors after PD-1 blockade. About the research overall: Patients had no prior checkpoint blockade, systemic immunosuppressants, or anti-cancer therapy within 4 weeks. Blood samples averaged around 100,000 templates (range about 22,000-260,000) and 35,000 or so unique clonotypes. Each patient got pembrolizumab 200 mg every 3 weeks or cemiplimab 350 mg every 2 weeks. Whole-study findings and limits: Blood contained roughly two fifths of the tumor's TCR clonotypes.

Sequenced by immunoSEQ multiplex PCR; TCRdb stores in-frame clones only, minus some. The data show roughly 48,000 clones, 81% seen once. The J segment lost 5 bases and the V segment lost 4 bases, leaving 3 bases of the junction unmatched. The CDR3 contains 14 residues. The germline V gene encodes CDR1 LNHDA and CDR2 SQIVND (reference sequence). About this clone itself: What it recognizes is unknown.

The sequencing here drew on PBMCs, taken before anti-PD-1 treatment. The receptor's source is a human donor with basal cell carcinoma. The chain uses TRBV19 and TRBJ1-4; 8 positions agree with TRBD1. The CDR3 region is CASSTDRGNEKLFF. As DNA, the CDR3 is TGTGCCAGTAGTACAGACAGGGGAAATGAAAAACTGTTTTTT.